This T cell receptor beta chain emerged from a study of graft-versus-host responses after intestinal transplantation. Study in general: Anti-thymocyte globulin induction, then tacrolimus and steroids for 3 to 4 years, went to all recipients.

Some clones are missing from TCRdb's copy, which holds only in-frame ones; the method was immunoSEQ multiplex PCR. The sample has about 90,000 clones, 85% to 95% seen once. Trimming pared 10 bases from V and 5 bases from J, leaving 20 bases between. Per germline, CDR1 PRHDT and CDR2 FYEKMQ (reference sequence). The CDR3 runs 14 residues. To note about this clone: The antigen is undetermined.

The chain links TRBV13 to TRBJ1-1; D might be TRBD1 (5 bases). This specimen consisted of unstimulated CD8+ T cells sorted from spleen or lymph node cells, obtained before intestinal transplant. This receptor was taken from a human donor who received an intestinal transplant. The DNA of the CDR3 is TGTGCCACCTACCAGCGGGGGGTCAGGACTGAAGCTTTCTTT. Protein product: CATYQRGVRTEAFF.